Reported below is one TCR beta chain. J was trimmed by 7 bases and V by 4 bases; bases with no gene match: 11. The CDR3 length is 16 residues. Germline assignment: CDR1 SGDLS and CDR2 YYNGEE. This sample is drawn from a study of human thymus T cells. TCRdb's table, derived via immunoSEQ multiplex PCR, lists solely in-frame clones and lacks some. Found here are 100,000 to 150,000 clones, just under 95% of them singletons; the top ten hold roughly 0.024%. The source of the thymus tissue was resections taken during corrective heart surgery. This chain links TRBV9 with TRBJ2-1, with 10 bases fitting TRBD1. The sequence derives from a boy under three years old with a congenital heart defect but otherwise immunologically healthy. The sequenced material came from thymus tissue. Here the CDR3 reads CASSTEPRDRGNEQFF. The CDR3 DNA follows: TGTGCCAGCAGCACCGAACCCCGGGACAGGGGAAATGAGCAGTTCTTC.